This TCR beta chain was obtained from a study of control samples from healthy donors and cancer patients. Only in-frame clones appear in the TCRdb table, and some are missing; sequencing was by immunoSEQ multiplex PCR. The sample consists of roughly 54,000 clones, around 95% of them appearing once. The germline V gene has CDR1 MGHRA and CDR2 YSYEKL. The CDR3 contains 16 residues. With V trimmed by 1 base and J by 3 bases, 4 bases remained unmatched. The sequenced material came from blood. This TCR was sampled from a woman aged 25 to 45 in good health. V and J are TRBV4-1 and TRBJ2-3; the match to TRBD2 covers 10 bases. The DNA of the CDR3 is TGCGCCAGCAGCCAAGGCCATAGCGGGGGGACAGATACGCAGTATTTT. Translation: CASSQGHSGGTDTQYF.